These 24 T cell receptor beta chains originate from one sample sequenced in a study of blood T cell repertoires in COVID-19. Libraries were prepared by immunoSEQ multiplex PCR; TCRdb keeps only in-frame clonotypes and omits some of them. The sample gives about 200,000 clones, roughly nine tenths of which show up once; approximately 0.75% is in the top ten. The material sequenced was peripheral blood. These receptors all stem from a woman in her 70s with acute or convalescent COVID-19.

J is TRBJ2-2 and V is TRBV3-1 (or the pseudogene TRBV3-2); D is unclear. The CDR3 contains 14 residues. V lost 1 base, J lost 1 base, and 4 bases lay in between. In germline, CDR1 is LGHDT, CDR2 YNNKEL (reference sequence). The CDR3 loop is CASSQALNTGELFF. The CDR3, as DNA: TGTGCCAGCAGCCAAGCGTTGAACACCGGGGAGCTGTTTTTT.

The V gene is TRBV4-2, the J gene TRBJ1-4; D unresolved. This CDR3 is built from 15 residues. Trimming cost V 1 base and J 3 bases, with 9 bases left between them. Germline values: CDR1 LGHNA, CDR2 YNFKEQ. The CDR3 here is CASSQVGEANEKLFF. In DNA, the CDR3 is TGTGCCAGCAGCCAAGTCGGGGAAGCTAATGAAAAACTGTTTTTT.

The genes are TRBV5-4 and TRBJ2-1; TRBD1 aligns across 7 bases. V trimming: 0 bases; J trimming: 3 bases; junction bases outside the gene matches: 3. The CDR3 spans 15 residues. CDR1 and CDR2 (germline): SGHNT, YYREEE (reference sequence). The CDR3 coding sequence is TGTGCCAGCAGCTTGGTGGGGACAGTCTACAATGAGCAGTTCTTC. It encodes CASSLVGTVYNEQFF.

The chain links TRBV6-6 to TRBJ1-1, with a weak D call TRBD1 (5 bases). V gave up 2 bases and J gave up 1 base, with 8 bases separating them. This CDR3 spans 14 amino acids. Germline-derived CDR1 and CDR2 are MNHNY and SVGAGI (reference sequence). DNA for the CDR3: TGTGCCAGCAGTTACCCCGGACAGAACACTGAAGCTTTCTTT. Its protein product is CASSYPGQNTEAFF.

The rearrangement links TRBV21-1 to TRBJ1-4. TRBV21-1 is a pseudogene. CDR3 size: 16 residues. This chain's CDR3 is CASSNVRSKLGEKLFF. The CDR3, as DNA: TGTGCCAGCAGCAATGTCAGGAGTAAACTAGGGGAAAAACTGTTTTTT.

The rearrangement links TRBV28 to TRBJ1-3; tentative D call: TRBD1 (6 bases). Trimming cost V 5 bases and J 0 bases, with 8 bases left between them. This CDR3 spans 14 amino acids. From germline, CDR1 is MDHEN and CDR2 SYDVKM. The CDR3 region is CASSTGPSGNTIYF. The CDR3 DNA sequence: TGTGCCAGCAGTACAGGGCCCTCTGGAAACACCATATATTTT.

V gene TRBV6-5 combines with J gene TRBJ2-3; D possibly corresponds to TRBD1 (5 bases). The V gene's germline CDR1 is MNHEY and CDR2 SVGAGI. The CDR3 has 14 amino acids. Trimming shortened V by 6 bases and J by 2 bases, and 12 bases separated the two germline ends. DNA of the CDR3: TGTGCCAGCAGGGGGCCTAGATCCACAGATACGCAGTATTTT. Residues: CASRGPRSTDTQYF.

The rearrangement joins TRBV7-6 to TRBJ2-5, with TRBD2 identical over 7 bases. The CDR3 extends over 16 amino acids. The germline V gene has CDR1 SGHVS and CDR2 FNYEAQ. The J segment lost 3 bases and the V segment lost 5 bases, leaving 12 bases of the junction unmatched. The CDR3 coding sequence is TGTGCCAGCAGCGTCATGCAGGGAGGGAAAAAAGAGACCCAGTACTTC. Translating it yields CASSVMQGGKKETQYF.

The gene calls are TRBV5-1 and TRBJ2-3, with TRBD2 matching over 11 bases. CDR1 and CDR2 from the germline V gene are SGHRS and YFSETQ. The CDR3 sequence is 14 residues long. The J segment lost 6 bases and the V segment lost 5 bases, leaving 5 bases of the junction unmatched. The CDR3 sequence is CASRLAGAKDTQYF. The DNA for the CDR3 is TGCGCCAGCAGACTAGCGGGAGCAAAGGATACGCAGTATTTT.

This CDR3 reads CASSLPGTGTQYF. CDR3 bases: TGTGCCAGCAGCCTCCCCGGGACTGGGACGCAGTATTTT. The rearrangement links TRBV5-4 to TRBJ2-3; D is perhaps TRBD2 (6 bases). CDR1 and CDR2 from the germline V gene are SGHNT and YYREEE (reference sequence). V lost 4 bases and J lost 9, with 15 bases in between. The CDR3 runs to 13 residues. Using reference TRBV5-4 and TRBJ2-3 for the parts outside the CDR3, the full variable domain is ETGVTQSPTHLIKTRGQQVTLRCSSQSGHNTVSWYQQALGQGPQFIFQYYREEENGRGNFPPRFSGLQFPNYSSELNVNALELDDSALYLCASSLPGTGTQYFGPGTRLTVL.

The rearrangement joins TRBV18 to TRBJ1-1; TRBD1 is a possible D gene (6 bases). The CDR3 is 13 residues long. V lost 5 bases, J lost 3 bases, and 10 bases lay in between. Germline-derived CDR1 and CDR2 are KGHSH and LQKENI. In nucleotides, the CDR3 is TGTGCCAGCTCATCAAACAGGGACACTGAAGCTTTCTTT. Encoded protein: CASSSNRDTEAFF.

The chain carries TRBV3-1 (or the pseudogene TRBV3-2) and TRBJ2-2; possible D gene TRBD2, 5 bases. CDR3 length equals 16 residues. V lost 0 bases, J lost 2 bases, and 10 bases lay in between. The germline CDR1 and CDR2 sequences are LGHDT and YNNKEL (reference sequence). CDR3: CASSQDLRGNTGELFF. In DNA, the CDR3 is TGTGCCAGCAGCCAAGATCTACGGGGAAACACCGGGGAGCTGTTTTTT.

This chain joins TRBV5-1 and TRBJ2-3, with 9 bases matching TRBD1. The CDR3 is 15 residues long. V shed 2 bases, J shed 8 bases, and the junction held 9 bases outside the gene matches. Germline lookup yields CDR1 SGHRS and CDR2 YFSETQ. In DNA form, the CDR3 reads TGCGCCAGCAGCTTACCGGGACAGGGTGGCGCTACGCAGTATTTT. The encoded protein is CASSLPGQGGATQYF.

The chain couples TRBV5-4 to TRBJ2-7; 9 nucleotides agree with TRBD2. The CDR3 totals 15 residues. After removal of 1 base from V and 0 bases from J, the junction contained 2 bases not matched to a gene. Germline CDR1 reads SGHNT; CDR2 reads YYREEE (reference sequence). The CDR3: CASSLFSGSSYEQYF. The CDR3 nucleotides read TGTGCCAGCAGCTTGTTTAGCGGGAGCTCCTACGAGCAGTACTTC.

Notes on this clone: The CDR3 does not end in the conserved phenylalanine or tryptophan, so this is likely a read error. The DNA is left out, because the CDR3 cannot be placed on it with certainty; the CDR3 is given as TCRdb lists it. The chain links TRBV4-1 to TRBJ1-4; the table assigns TRBD1, which was not confirmed against the DNA. The CDR3 is 14 amino acids in total, end residues counted. CDR1 and CDR2 (germline): MGHRA, YSYEKL. Here the CDR3 reads CASSQYSGTGRLMY.

The chain uses TRBV28 and TRBJ1-2; D may be TRBD1 (6 bases). The CDR3 runs 16 residues. The ends were cut back, 3 bases at V and 4 bases at J, with 18 bases in the middle. Germline CDR1 is MDHEN and CDR2 is SYDVKM. This CDR3 reads CASSFGGPDLFYGYTF. Written as DNA, the CDR3 is TGTGCCAGCAGTTTCGGGGGGCCGGACCTCTTCTATGGCTACACCTTC.

The chain has TRBV5-1 and TRBJ1-2; possible D gene TRBD1, 5 bases. The ends were cut back, 4 bases at V and 1 base at J, with 14 bases in the middle. The CDR3 covers 15 residues. The V gene's germline CDR1 is SGHRS and CDR2 YFSETQ. The CDR3 DNA follows: TGCGCCAGCAGCGCGGGAAGGGACGGTAACTATGGCTACACCTTC. It encodes CASSAGRDGNYGYTF.

Details on this clone: A read error may produce the germline difference seen at one junction end. The chain carries TRBV4-2 and TRBJ2-7, with TRBD2 identical over 13 bases. CDR3 length equals 19 residues. Germline CDR1 is LGHNA and CDR2 is YNFKEQ. This CDR3 is CASSRSGTSGTTASYAQYF. The DNA for the CDR3 is TGTGCCAGCAGCCGTTCTGGGACTAGCGGGACGACGGCATCCTACGCGCAGTACTTC.

The chain recombines TRBV7-9 with TRBJ2-1, with D perhaps TRBD2 (6 bases). Trimming removed 5 bases at V and 6 bases at J, with 14 bases between. Germline CDR1 and CDR2: SEHNR and FQNEAQ (reference sequence). The CDR3 sequence is 14 residues long. CDR3 sequence: CASSIPGLLNEQFF. The CDR3 DNA sequence: TGTGCCAGCAGCATACCGGGACTCCTCAATGAGCAGTTCTTC.

V gene TRBV3-1 (or the pseudogene TRBV3-2) combines with J gene TRBJ1-3; 7 bases fit TRBD1. The CDR3 length is 15 residues. Germline loops: CDR1 LGHDT, CDR2 YNNKEL (reference sequence). Germline trimming cut 4 bases from V and 3 bases from J; bases unmatched to any gene: 6. The CDR3 DNA reads TGTGCCAGCAGCCCTATGACAGGGTTTGGAAACACCATATATTTT. Its translation: CASSPMTGFGNTIYF.

This chain joins TRBV19 and TRBJ1-2; 8 nucleotides line up with TRBD1. V shed 7 bases and J 8 bases; nucleotides not matched to a gene: 6. The CDR3 totals 12 residues. CDR1 is LNHDA and CDR2 is SQIVND in the germline V gene (reference sequence). The CDR3 coding sequence is TGTGCCAGTAACCCGACAGGGGAAGGCTACACCTTC. It is translated as CASNPTGEGYTF.

The chain joins TRBV6-1 to TRBJ1-5; D unclear. CDR3 length equals 13 residues. V was pared by 1 base and J by 6 bases, with 7 bases between. The germline V gene encodes CDR1 MNHNS and CDR2 SASEGT. CDR3 loop: CASSEVGVQPQHF. CDR3 DNA sequence: TGTGCCAGCAGTGAAGTCGGGGTTCAGCCCCAGCATTTT.

The J gene is TRBJ1-2, the V gene TRBV19; D is uncertain. Trimming left V 2 bases short and J 2 bases short, with 9 bases between. There are 14 residues in the CDR3. Germline V gene data show CDR1 as LNHDA and CDR2 as SQIVND (reference sequence). CDR3 amino acids: CASSISSANYGYTF. CDR3 coding DNA: TGTGCCAGTAGTATAAGCTCAGCGAACTATGGCTACACCTTC.

In its sample, this clone was seen once. The rearrangement links TRBV11-2 to TRBJ1-1; weak D call: TRBD1 (6 bases). CDR3 size: 16 residues. Germline CDR1 is SGHAT and CDR2 is FQNNGV. Trimming took 0 bases from V and 4 from J, leaving 15 bases between them. The CDR3 protein is CASSLDWGQGGTEAFF. DNA for the CDR3: TGTGCCAGCAGCTTAGACTGGGGGCAGGGTGGCACTGAAGCTTTCTTT.